This T cell receptor (beta chain) originates from a study of identifying expanded T cells in peripheral blood. Whole-study results and caveats: About 1.2 clones differed between technical replicates, versus about 16 and 19 over time. Variance in clone template counts between approximately two-week samples significantly increased with total template count across all healthy donors.

Unmatched junction bases numbered 7, after V lost 6 bases and J lost 0 bases. CDR1 is MNHNY and CDR2 is SVGAGI in the germline V gene (reference sequence). The CDR3 contains 16 residues. With respect to this clone: The antigen remains undetermined.

No infections or other immune events were documented during collection. Assay used: immunoSEQ multiplex PCR; TCRdb lists only in-frame clones, some missing. The sample yields 110,000 or so clones, around 90% seen once. The chain employs TRBV6-6 and TRBJ2-2, with 7 positions matching TRBD2. The sequenced sample was blood. This TCR was recovered from a person aged 18 to 75 in good health. The CDR3 loop is CASSGGLAANTGELFF. Here the CDR3 DNA reads TGTGCCAGCAGCGGCGGGCTAGCGGCGAACACCGGGGAGCTGTTTTTT.